This T cell receptor (beta chain) was recorded in a study of blood T cell repertoires in COVID-19. Clones were sequenced by immunoSEQ multiplex PCR, and TCRdb holds only the in-frame ones, with some missing. Of 70,000 to 95,000 clones in the sample, around four fifths are singletons; the top ten hold more than 10%. The receptor was derived from a human donor in a cohort sampled during active COVID-19. Input material: peripheral blood.

CDR3 nucleotides: TGTGCCAGCAGCACTCAATCCTACAGAGGGGAGGGGACTGAAGCTTTCTTT. Translation: CASSTQSYRGEGTEAFF. J is TRBJ1-1 and V is TRBV7-9; a possible D gene is TRBD1 (5 bases). CDR1 is SEHNR, CDR2 FQNEAQ, per germline (reference sequence). CDR3 length: 17 amino acids. The V end lost 5 bases, the J end lost 5 bases, and 24 bases lay between the germline ends.